The entry that follows covers one T cell receptor beta chain sequence. What it binds is unknown. From the 120-subject validation cohort, which was separate from the approximately 670-subject first cohort, the donors were drawn. These data belong to a study of cytomegalovirus exposure and HLA in healthy donors. Study as a whole: In a later analysis, it was reported that the roughly 120 validation repertoires had been produced on the same platform as the 500 to 850 repertoires belonging to the first cohort.

The CDR3 has 12 amino acids. Deletions cut 4 bases from V and 8 bases from J, with 9 bases between. The germline gives CDR1 MGHRA, CDR2 YSYEKL. Study findings and constraints: Despite most TCR sequences being rare, some public TCRs occurred in many donors. The investigators catalogued 150 or so TCR beta chains as cytomegalovirus-associated.

Sequencing was performed with immunoSEQ multiplex PCR; in TCRdb, only in-frame clones are kept and a portion is missing. The sample consists of around 200,000 clones, roughly 80% of them appearing once. The sequenced sample was PBMCs. The chain employs TRBV4-1 and TRBJ2-1; D is undetermined. The clonotype originates from a woman aged 18 to 35 in good health and CMV-seropositive. CDR3 nucleotide sequence: TGCGCCAGCAGCCCTTTCGGAGATGAGCAGTTCTTC. Protein product: CASSPFGDEQFF.